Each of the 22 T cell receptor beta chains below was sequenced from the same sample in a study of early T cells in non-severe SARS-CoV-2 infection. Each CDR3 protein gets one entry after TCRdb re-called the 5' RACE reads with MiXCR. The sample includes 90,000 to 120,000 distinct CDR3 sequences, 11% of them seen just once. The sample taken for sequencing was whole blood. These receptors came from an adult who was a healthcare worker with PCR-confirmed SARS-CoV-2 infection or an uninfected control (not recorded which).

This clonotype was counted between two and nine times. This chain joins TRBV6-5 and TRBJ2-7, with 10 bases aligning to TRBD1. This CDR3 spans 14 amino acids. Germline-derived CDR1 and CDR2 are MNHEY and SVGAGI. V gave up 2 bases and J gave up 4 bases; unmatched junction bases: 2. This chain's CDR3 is CASSYQDRGYEQYF. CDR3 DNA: TGTGCCAGCAGTTACCAGGACAGGGGGTACGAGCAGTACTTC.

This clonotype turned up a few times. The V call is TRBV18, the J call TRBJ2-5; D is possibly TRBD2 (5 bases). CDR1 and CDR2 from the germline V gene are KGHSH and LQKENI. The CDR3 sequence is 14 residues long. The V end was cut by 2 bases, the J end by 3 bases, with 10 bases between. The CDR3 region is CASSPEDFKETQYF. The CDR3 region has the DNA TGTGCCAGCTCACCAGAGGACTTTAAAGAGACCCAGTACTTC.

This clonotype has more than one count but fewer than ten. The CDR3 nucleotides read TGTGCCAGCAGCCAAGCGCGGACTAGCGGCACAGATACGCAGTATTTT. Its translation is CASSQARTSGTDTQYF. The chain links TRBV14 to TRBJ2-3; TRBD2 matches 9 bases. This CDR3 spans 16 amino acids. The trim removed 1 base at V and 1 base at J, leaving 3 bases unmatched. Per the germline V gene, CDR1 is SGHDN and CDR2 is FVKESK.

The CDR3 region has the DNA TGCAGCGTTGGGGGGGGAGGCAATCAGCCCCAGCATTTT. Translating it yields CSVGGGGNQPQHF. The J gene is TRBJ1-5, the V gene TRBV29-1, with D possibly TRBD1 on 5 matching bases. The CDR3 has 13 amino acids. The ends were cut back, 4 bases at V and 2 bases at J, with 9 bases in the middle. The germline CDR1 and CDR2 sequences are SQVTM and ANQGSEA.

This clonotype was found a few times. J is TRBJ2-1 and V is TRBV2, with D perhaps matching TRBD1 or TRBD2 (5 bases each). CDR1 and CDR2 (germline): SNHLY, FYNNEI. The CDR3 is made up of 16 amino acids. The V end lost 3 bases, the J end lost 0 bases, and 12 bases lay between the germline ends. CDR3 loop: CASSDIWGSSYNEQFF. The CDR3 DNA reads TGTGCCAGCAGTGATATCTGGGGGAGCTCCTACAATGAGCAGTTCTTC. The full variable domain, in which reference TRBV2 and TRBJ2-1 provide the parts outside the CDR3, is EPEVTQTPSHQVTQMGQEVILRCVPISNHLYFYWYRQILGQKVEFLVSFYNNEISEKSEIFDDQFSVERPDGSNFTLKIRSTKLEDSAMYFCASSDIWGSSYNEQFFGPGTRLTVL.

DNA for the CDR3: TGTGCCAGCAGTACCCCGACTAGCCCGGCCTACGAGCAGTACTTC. It is translated as CASSTPTSPAYEQYF. The J gene is TRBJ2-7, the V gene TRBV28, with TRBD2 matching over 7 bases. The CDR3 extends over 15 amino acids. CDR1 MDHEN and CDR2 SYDVKM come from the germline V gene. With 5 bases clipped from V and 2 bases from J, the junction kept 9 bases outside the gene matches.

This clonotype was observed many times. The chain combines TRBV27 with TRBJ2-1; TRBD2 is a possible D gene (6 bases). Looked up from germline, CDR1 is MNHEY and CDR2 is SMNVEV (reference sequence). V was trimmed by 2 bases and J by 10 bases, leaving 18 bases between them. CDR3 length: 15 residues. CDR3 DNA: TGTGCCAGCAGTTTAGCACACCTCGGGAGAAGGGAGCAGTTCTTC. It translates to CASSLAHLGRREQFF.

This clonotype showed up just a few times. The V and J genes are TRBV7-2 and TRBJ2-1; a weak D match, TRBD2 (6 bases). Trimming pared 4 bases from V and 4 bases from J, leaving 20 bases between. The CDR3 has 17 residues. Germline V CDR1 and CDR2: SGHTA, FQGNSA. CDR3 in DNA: TGTGCCAGCAGCTCGCCCCCCGGGAAGCGGGCATACAATGAGCAGTTCTTC. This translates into CASSSPPGKRAYNEQFF.

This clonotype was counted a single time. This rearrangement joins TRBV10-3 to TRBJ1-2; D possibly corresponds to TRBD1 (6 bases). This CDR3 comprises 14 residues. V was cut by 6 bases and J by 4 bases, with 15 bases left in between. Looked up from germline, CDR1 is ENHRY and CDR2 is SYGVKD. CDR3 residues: CAIRDTGTGYGYTF. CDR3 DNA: TGTGCCATCAGGGATACAGGGACTGGCTATGGCTACACCTTC.

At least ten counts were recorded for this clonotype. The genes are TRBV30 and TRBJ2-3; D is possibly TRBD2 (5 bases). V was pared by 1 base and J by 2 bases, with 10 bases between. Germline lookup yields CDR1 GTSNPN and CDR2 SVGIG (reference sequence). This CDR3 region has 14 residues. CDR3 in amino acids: CAWSGLALTDTQYF. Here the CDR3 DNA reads TGTGCCTGGAGTGGGCTAGCCCTCACAGATACGCAGTATTTT.

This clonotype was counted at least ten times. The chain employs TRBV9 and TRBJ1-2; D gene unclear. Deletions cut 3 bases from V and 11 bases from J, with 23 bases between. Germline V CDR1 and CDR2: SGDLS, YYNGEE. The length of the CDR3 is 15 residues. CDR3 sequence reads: CASSAEAGFFSLYTF. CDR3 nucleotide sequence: TGTGCCAGCAGCGCCGAGGCCGGATTTTTCTCTCTATACACCTTC.

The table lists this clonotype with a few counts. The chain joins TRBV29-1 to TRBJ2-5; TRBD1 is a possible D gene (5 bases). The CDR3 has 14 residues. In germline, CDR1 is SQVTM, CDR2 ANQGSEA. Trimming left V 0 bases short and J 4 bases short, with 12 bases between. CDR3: CSVEDPGRPETQYF. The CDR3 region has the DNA TGCAGCGTTGAAGATCCAGGGCGGCCAGAGACCCAGTACTTC.

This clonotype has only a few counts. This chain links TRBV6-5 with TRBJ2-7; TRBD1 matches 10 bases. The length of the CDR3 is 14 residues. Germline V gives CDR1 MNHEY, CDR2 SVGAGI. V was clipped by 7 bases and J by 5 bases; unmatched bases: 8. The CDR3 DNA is TGTGCCAGCACCAGGACAGGGGGTGTCAACGAGCAGTACTTC. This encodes CASTRTGGVNEQYF.

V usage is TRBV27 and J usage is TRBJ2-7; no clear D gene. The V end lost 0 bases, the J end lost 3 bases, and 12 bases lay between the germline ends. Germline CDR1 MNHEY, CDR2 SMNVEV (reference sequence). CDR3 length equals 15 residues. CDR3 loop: CASSLSWSNGYEQYF. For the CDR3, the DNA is TGTGCCAGCAGTTTATCTTGGAGTAACGGCTACGAGCAGTACTTC.

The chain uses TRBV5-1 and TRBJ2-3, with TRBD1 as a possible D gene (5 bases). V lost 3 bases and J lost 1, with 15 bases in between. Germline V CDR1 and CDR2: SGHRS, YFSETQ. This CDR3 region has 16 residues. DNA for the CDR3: TGCGCCAGCAGCTACGGTAGGGGTGCGGGCACAGATACGCAGTATTTT. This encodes CASSYGRGAGTDTQYF.

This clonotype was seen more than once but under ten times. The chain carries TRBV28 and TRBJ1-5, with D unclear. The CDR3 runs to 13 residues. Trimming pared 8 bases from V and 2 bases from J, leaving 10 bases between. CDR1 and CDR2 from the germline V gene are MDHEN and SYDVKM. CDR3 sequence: CASGGDGNQPQHF. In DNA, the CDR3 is TGTGCCAGCGGCGGGGATGGCAATCAGCCCCAGCATTTT.

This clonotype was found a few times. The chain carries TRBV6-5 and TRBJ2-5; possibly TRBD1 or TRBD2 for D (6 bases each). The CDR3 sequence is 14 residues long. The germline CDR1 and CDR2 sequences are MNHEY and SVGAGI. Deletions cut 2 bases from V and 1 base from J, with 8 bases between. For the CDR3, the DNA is TGTGCCAGCAGTTACGGGGGGCCCCAAGAGACCCAGTACTTC. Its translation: CASSYGGPQETQYF.

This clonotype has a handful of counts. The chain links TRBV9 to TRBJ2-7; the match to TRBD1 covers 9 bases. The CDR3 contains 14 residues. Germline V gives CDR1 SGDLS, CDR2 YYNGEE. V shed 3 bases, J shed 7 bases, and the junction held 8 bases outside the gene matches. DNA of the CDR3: TGTGCCAGCAGCGCCCTACAGGGGGCTGAAGAGCAGTACTTC. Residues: CASSALQGAEEQYF.

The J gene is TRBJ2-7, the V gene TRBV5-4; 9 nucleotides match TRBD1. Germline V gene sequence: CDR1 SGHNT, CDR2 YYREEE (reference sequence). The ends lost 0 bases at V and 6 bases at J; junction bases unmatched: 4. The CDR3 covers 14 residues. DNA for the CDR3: TGTGCCAGCAGCTTGGCGGGACAGGGCGGCGAGCAGTACTTC. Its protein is CASSLAGQGGEQYF.

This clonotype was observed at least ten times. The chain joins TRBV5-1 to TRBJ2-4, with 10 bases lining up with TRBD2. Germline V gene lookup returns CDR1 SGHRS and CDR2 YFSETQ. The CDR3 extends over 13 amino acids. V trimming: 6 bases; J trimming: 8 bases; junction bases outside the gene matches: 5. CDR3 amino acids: CASKELAGYIQYF. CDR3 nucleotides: TGCGCCAGCAAGGAACTAGCGGGGTACATTCAGTACTTC.

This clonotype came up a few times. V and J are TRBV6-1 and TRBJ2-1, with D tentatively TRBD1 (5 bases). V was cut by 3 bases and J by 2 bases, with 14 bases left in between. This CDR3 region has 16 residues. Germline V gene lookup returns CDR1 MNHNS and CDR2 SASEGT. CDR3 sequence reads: CASSDKRAGPYNEQFF. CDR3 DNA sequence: TGTGCCAGCAGTGACAAAAGAGCAGGGCCCTACAATGAGCAGTTCTTC.

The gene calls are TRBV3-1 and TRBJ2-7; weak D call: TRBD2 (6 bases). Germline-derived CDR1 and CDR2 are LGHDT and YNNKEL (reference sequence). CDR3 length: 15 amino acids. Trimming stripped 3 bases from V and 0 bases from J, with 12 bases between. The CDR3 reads CASSQLPGSSYEQYF. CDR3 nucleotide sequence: TGTGCCAGCAGCCAGTTACCCGGGAGCTCCTACGAGCAGTACTTC.